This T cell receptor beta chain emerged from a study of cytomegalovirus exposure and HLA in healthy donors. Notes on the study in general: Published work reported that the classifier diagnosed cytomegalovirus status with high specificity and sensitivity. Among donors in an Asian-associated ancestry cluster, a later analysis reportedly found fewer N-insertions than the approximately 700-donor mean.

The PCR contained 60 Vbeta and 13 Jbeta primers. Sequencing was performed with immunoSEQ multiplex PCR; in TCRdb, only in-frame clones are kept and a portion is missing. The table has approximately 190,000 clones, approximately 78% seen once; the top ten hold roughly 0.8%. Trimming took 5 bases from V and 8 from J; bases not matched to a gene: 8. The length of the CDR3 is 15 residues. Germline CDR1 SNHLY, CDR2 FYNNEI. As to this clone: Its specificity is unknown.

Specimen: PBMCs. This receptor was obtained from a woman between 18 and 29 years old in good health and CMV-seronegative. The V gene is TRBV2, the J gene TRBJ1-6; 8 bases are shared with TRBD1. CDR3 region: CASSYRGIGDSPLHF. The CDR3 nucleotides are TGTGCCAGCAGTTACAGGGGGATTGGAGATTCACCCCTCCACTTT.